This T cell receptor (beta chain) was recorded in a study of blood T cell repertoires in COVID-19. The junction had 3 bases not matched to a gene; V was cut back by 4 bases and J by 4 bases. Germline values: CDR1 SGHRS, CDR2 YFSETQ. The CDR3 contains 14 residues. In the original processing: How many nucleated cells were present was estimated from reference gene primer amplification. Assay: immunoSEQ multiplex PCR; the TCRdb copy retains only in-frame clones and omits some. Clone size and V and J calls were adopted from that table, with D and trimming inferred from the DNA. The table records tens of thousands of clones, about 88% of them present only once.

V usage is TRBV5-1 and J usage is TRBJ1-1; 11 bases are a match to TRBD1. The sequence was obtained from a man between 70 and 80 years old with acute or convalescent COVID-19. What was sequenced was peripheral blood. The CDR3 region has the DNA TGCGCCAGCAGCGTTGGGACAGGGGGCACTGAAGCTTTCTTT. This gives the protein CASSVGTGGTEAFF. Complete variable domain (other parts from reference TRBV5-1 and TRBJ1-1): KAGVTQTPRYLIKTRGQQVTLSCSPISGHRSVSWYQQTPGQGLQFLFEYFSETQRNKGNFPGRFSGRQFSNSRSEMNVSTLELGDSALYLCASSVGTGGTEAFFGQGTRLTVV.